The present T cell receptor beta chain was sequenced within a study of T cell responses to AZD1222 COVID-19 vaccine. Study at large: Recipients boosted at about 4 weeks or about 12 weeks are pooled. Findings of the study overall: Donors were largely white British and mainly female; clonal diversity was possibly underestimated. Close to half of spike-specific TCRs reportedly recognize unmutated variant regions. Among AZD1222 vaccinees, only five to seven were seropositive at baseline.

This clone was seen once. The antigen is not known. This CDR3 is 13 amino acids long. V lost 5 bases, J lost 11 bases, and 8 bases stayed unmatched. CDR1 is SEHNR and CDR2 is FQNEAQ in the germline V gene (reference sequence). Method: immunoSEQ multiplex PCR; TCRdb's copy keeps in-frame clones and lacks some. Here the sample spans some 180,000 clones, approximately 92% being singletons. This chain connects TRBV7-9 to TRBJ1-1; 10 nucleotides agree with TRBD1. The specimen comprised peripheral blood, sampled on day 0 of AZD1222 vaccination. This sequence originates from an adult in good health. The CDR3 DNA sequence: TGTGCCAGCAGCCGGACAGGGGGAACGGAGGCTTTCTTT. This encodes CASSRTGGTEAFF. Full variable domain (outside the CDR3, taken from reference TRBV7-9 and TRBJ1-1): DTGVSQNPRHKITKRGQNVTFRCDPISEHNRLYWYRQTLGQGPEFLTYFQNEAQLEKSRLLSDRFSAERPKGSFSTLEIQRTEQGDSAMYLCASSRTGGTEAFFGQGTRLTVV.